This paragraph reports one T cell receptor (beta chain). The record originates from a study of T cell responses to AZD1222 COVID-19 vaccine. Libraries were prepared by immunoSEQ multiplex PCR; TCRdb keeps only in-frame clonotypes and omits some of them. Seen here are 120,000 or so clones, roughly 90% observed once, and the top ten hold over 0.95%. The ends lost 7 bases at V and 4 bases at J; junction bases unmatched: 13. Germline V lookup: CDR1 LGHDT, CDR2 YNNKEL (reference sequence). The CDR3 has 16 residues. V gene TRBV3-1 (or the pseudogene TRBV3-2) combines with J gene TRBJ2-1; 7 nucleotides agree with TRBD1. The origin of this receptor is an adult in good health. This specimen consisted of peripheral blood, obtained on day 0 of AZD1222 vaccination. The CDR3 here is CASTRLTGAPYNEQFF. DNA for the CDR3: TGTGCCAGCACCCGACTAACAGGGGCCCCTTACAATGAGCAGTTCTTC.